This T cell receptor beta chain was recorded in a study of cytomegalovirus exposure and HLA in healthy donors. On this clone: The antigen remains unidentified.

PCR involved 60 Vbeta and 13 Jbeta primers. The repertoire was sequenced with immunoSEQ multiplex PCR; TCRdb's copy has only in-frame clones and lacks some. Of 140,000 or so clones listed, around 80% were seen once; the top ten hold about 1.2%. Study observations and caveats: The later analysis indicated that the majority of CMV-associated TCR beta chains appeared HLA-restricted. Of the V segments, some could not be distinguished, including TRBV6-2 and TRBV6-3, and were excluded.

This CDR3 region has 14 residues. From germline, CDR1 is GTSNPN and CDR2 SVGIG (reference sequence). With 3 bases clipped from V and 6 bases from J, the junction kept 9 bases outside the gene matches. The source material was PBMCs. The source of this sequence is a female donor in good health and CMV-seronegative. The rearrangement joins TRBV30 to TRBJ1-2, with 8 positions matching TRBD1. CDR3 amino acids: CAWSLPRTGNGYTF. CDR3 bases: TGTGCCTGGAGCCTACCTAGGACAGGGAATGGCTACACCTTC.